Following are 10 T cell receptor beta chains from one sample sequenced in a study of blood T cell repertoires in COVID-19. Profiled with immunoSEQ multiplex PCR; TCRdb holds only in-frame clones, not every one. The sample records hundreds of thousands of clones, around 87% being singletons. The sample consisted of PBMCs or T cells enriched from blood (not recorded which). These receptor sequences come from a man aged 18 to 30 who had recovered from COVID-19.

The chain has TRBV9 and TRBJ2-1, with D maybe TRBD1 (6 bases). The CDR3 consists of 15 residues. CDR1 is SGDLS, CDR2 YYNGEE, per germline. V lost 6 bases and J lost 6, with 19 bases in between. Written as DNA, the CDR3 is TGTGCCAGCAACTTTGGGGGCCGAAGGACCAATGAGCAGTTCTTC. It encodes CASNFGGRRTNEQFF. The full variable domain, in which reference TRBV9 and TRBJ2-1 provide the parts outside the CDR3, is DSGVTQTPKHLITATGQRVTLRCSPRSGDLSVYWYQQSLDQGLQFLIQYYNGEERAKGNILERFSAQQFPDLHSELNLSSLELGDSALYFCASNFGGRRTNEQFFGPGTRLTVL.

The J gene is TRBJ2-2, the V gene TRBV5-4, with 8 nucleotides matching TRBD2. The CDR3 length is 18 residues. Germline V CDR1 and CDR2: SGHNT, YYREEE (reference sequence). The trim removed 4 bases at V and 0 bases at J, leaving 11 bases unmatched. The CDR3 reads CASSLRSGRSANTGELFF. In DNA form, the CDR3 reads TGTGCCAGCAGCCTTAGAAGCGGGAGAAGCGCGAACACCGGGGAGCTGTTTTTT.

V usage is TRBV18 and J usage is TRBJ1-2; 9 bases line up with TRBD1. The CDR3 is 15 amino acids. Germline V gene lookup returns CDR1 KGHSH and CDR2 LQKENI. V shed 6 bases, J shed 4 bases, and the junction held 9 bases outside the gene matches. Written as DNA, the CDR3 is TGTGCCAGCTCTTCCGGGACAGGGCCGTCCTATGGCTACACCTTC. Translation: CASSSGTGPSYGYTF.

This clone was seen more than once but under ten times. V usage is TRBV28 and J usage is TRBJ1-5, with D perhaps matching TRBD1 (5 bases). The V gene lost 2 bases and the J gene lost 7 bases, with 18 bases spanning the gap. The germline V gene encodes CDR1 MDHEN and CDR2 SYDVKM. There are 16 residues in the CDR3. This chain's CDR3 is CASSLTSRVGRQPQHF. In DNA form, the CDR3 reads TGTGCCAGCAGTTTAACGTCCCGGGTGGGGCGGCAGCCCCAGCATTTT.

The chain couples TRBV4-1 to TRBJ1-5, with 9 bases fitting TRBD1. V shed 4 bases, J shed 2 bases, and the junction held 6 bases outside the gene matches. The CDR3 is 16 residues long. Germline values: CDR1 MGHRA, CDR2 YSYEKL. CDR3 coding DNA: TGCGCCAGCAGCCTAGGGGGACAGGGTGGCAATCAGCCCCAGCATTTT. It translates to CASSLGGQGGNQPQHF.

This chain links TRBV7-9 with TRBJ2-7; the match to TRBD1 covers 9 bases. CDR1 SEHNR and CDR2 FQNEAQ come from the germline V gene (reference sequence). The CDR3 consists of 16 residues. V shed 2 bases and J 4 bases; nucleotides not matched to a gene: 9. CDR3 coding DNA: TGTGCCAGCAGCTTAAACCCCCACAGGGGGCCTTACGAGCAGTACTTC. Its translation is CASSLNPHRGPYEQYF.

This chain uses TRBV25-1 with TRBJ1-2, with TRBD1 matching 9 bases. V was clipped by 6 bases and J by 5 bases; unmatched bases: 4. The germline CDR1 and CDR2 sequences are MGHDK and SYGVNS. The CDR3 covers 13 residues. The CDR3 DNA reads as TGTGCCAGCAGGAGGGGACAGGGTTATGGCTACACCTTC. It is translated as CASRRGQGYGYTF.

The chain is built from TRBV11-2 and TRBJ1-6; TRBD1 agrees at 9 bases. Germline V gene lookup returns CDR1 SGHAT and CDR2 FQNNGV. With V trimmed by 5 bases and J by 6 bases, 8 bases remained unmatched. This CDR3 is built from 16 residues. The CDR3, as DNA: TGTGCCAGCAGCCCCACCCTGGACAGGGGTAATTCACCCCTCCACTTT. Residues: CASSPTLDRGNSPLHF.

This clone came up once. The V call is TRBV30, the J call TRBJ2-7; 9 nucleotides agree with TRBD2. Germline V gives CDR1 GTSNPN, CDR2 SVGIG (reference sequence). The CDR3 is made up of 13 amino acids. The V segment lost 4 bases and the J segment 1 base; nucleotides outside the gene matches: 2. The CDR3 DNA sequence: TGTGCCTGGACGCGGGAGGGGTCCTACGAGCAGTACTTC. As protein: CAWTREGSYEQYF.

The chain couples TRBV18 to TRBJ2-5, with D unresolved. CDR1 is KGHSH, CDR2 LQKENI, per germline. This CDR3 has 15 amino acids. The V end lost 2 bases, the J end lost 5 bases, and 15 bases lay between the germline ends. The DNA of the CDR3 is TGTGCCAGCTCACCAAACAGCAGCCCCGTGGAGACCCAGTACTTC. This sequence encodes CASSPNSSPVETQYF.